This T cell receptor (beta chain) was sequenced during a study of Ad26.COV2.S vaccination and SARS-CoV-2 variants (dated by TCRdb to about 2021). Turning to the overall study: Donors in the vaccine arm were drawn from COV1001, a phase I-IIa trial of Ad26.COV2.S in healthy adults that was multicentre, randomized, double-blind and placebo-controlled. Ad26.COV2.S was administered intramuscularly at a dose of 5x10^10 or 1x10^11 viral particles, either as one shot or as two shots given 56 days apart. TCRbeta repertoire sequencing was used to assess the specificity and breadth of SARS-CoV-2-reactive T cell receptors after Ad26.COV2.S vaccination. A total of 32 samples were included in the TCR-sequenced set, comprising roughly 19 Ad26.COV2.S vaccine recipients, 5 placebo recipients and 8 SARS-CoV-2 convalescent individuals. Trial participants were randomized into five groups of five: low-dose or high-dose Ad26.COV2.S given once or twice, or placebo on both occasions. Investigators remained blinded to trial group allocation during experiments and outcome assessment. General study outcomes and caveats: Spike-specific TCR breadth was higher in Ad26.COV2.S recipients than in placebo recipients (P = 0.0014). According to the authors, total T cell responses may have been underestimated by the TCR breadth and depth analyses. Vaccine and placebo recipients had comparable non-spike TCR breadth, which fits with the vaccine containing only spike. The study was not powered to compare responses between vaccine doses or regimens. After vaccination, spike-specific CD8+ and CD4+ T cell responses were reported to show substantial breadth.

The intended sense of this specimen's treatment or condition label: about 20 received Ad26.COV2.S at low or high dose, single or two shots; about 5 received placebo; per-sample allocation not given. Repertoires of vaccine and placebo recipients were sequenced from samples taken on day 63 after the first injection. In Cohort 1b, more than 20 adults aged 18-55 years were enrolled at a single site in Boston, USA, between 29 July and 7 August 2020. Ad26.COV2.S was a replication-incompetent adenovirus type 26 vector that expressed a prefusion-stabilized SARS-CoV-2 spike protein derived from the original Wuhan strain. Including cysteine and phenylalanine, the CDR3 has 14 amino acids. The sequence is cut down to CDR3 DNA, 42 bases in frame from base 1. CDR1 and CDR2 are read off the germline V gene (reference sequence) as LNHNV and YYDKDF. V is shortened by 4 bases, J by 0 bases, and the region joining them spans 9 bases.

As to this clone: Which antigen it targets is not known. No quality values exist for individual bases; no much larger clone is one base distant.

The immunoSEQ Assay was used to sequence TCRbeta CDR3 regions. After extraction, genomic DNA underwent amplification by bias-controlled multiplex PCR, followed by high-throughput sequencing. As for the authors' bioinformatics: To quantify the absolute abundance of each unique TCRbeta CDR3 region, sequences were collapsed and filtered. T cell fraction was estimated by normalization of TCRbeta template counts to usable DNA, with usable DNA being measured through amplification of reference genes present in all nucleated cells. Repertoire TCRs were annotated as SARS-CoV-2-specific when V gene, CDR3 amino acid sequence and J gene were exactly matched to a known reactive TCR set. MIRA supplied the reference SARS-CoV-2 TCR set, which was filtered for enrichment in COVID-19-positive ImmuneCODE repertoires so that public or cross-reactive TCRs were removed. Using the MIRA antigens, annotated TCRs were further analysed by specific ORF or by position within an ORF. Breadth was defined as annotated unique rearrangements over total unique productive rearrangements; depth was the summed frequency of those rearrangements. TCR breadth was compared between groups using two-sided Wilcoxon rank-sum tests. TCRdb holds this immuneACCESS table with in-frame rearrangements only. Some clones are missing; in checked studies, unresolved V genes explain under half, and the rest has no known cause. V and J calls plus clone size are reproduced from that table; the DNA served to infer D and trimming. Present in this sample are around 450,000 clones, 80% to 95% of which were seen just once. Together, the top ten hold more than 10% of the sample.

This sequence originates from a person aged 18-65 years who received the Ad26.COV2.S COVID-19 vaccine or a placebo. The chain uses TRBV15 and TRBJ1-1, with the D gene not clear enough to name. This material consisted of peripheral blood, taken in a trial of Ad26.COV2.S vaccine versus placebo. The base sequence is TGTGCCACCAGCATAGGATCTCTGAACACTGAAGCTTTCTTT. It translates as CATSIGSLNTEAFF.